Presented here are 21 T cell receptor beta chains from one specimen sequenced in a study of T cells in Graves' hyperthyroidism and ophthalmopathy. Researchers took RNA transcripts and amplified the TCR beta CDR3 regions from them. RT-PCR in the first round (using the HTBI primer set) targeted the TCR CDR3. MiXCR, run by TCRdb on the multiplex PCR reads, gives a single entry per CDR3 protein. The sample includes hundreds of thousands of distinct CDR3 sequences, about 14% of them seen just once. Sequencing used blood. The receptors were sampled from a man aged 18 to 29 with Graves' ophthalmopathy.

CDR3 DNA: TGCGCCAGCAGCCAAGTAAACAATCAGCCCCAGCATTTT. Translation gives CASSQVNNQPQHF. The rearrangement uses TRBV4-1 and TRBJ1-5, with D uncertain. V was shortened by 1 base and J by 3 bases, with 4 bases between the two germline ends. Germline CDR1 and CDR2: MGHRA and YSYEKL. The CDR3 totals 13 residues.

This clonotype was observed many times. This chain uses TRBV16 with TRBJ1-6; 8 bases are shared with TRBD1. The trim removed 4 bases at V and 10 bases at J, leaving 12 bases unmatched. The germline V gene encodes CDR1 KGHSY and CDR2 FQNENV. This CDR3 comprises 16 residues. CDR3 DNA sequence: TGTGCCAGCAGCCGAAACTTGGGACAGGTCAGCTCACCCCTCCACTTT. Its translation is CASSRNLGQVSSPLHF.

This clonotype was recorded at least ten times. The genes are TRBV11-2 and TRBJ2-7; 8 bases match TRBD2. This CDR3 region has 15 residues. V lost 2 bases and J lost 0; bases outside the gene matches: 3. CDR1 and CDR2 (germline): SGHAT, FQNNGV. The CDR3 loop is CASSLSGGDSYEQYF. The CDR3 DNA is TGTGCCAGCAGCTTAAGCGGGGGCGACTCCTACGAGCAGTACTTC.

This clonotype was counted between two and nine times. V usage is TRBV6-1 and J usage is TRBJ2-7, with D uncertain. Germline V gives CDR1 MNHNS, CDR2 SASEGT. V was trimmed by 11 bases and J by 6 bases, leaving 14 bases between them. This CDR3 is built from 11 residues. CDR3 in DNA: TGTGCCGCGAACCTCTCTCCCGAGCAGTACTTC. Translation gives CAANLSPEQYF.

This clonotype turned up a few times. V gene TRBV3-1 combines with J gene TRBJ2-3; TRBD1 aligns across 8 bases. The CDR3 loop spans 15 amino acids. Per germline, CDR1 LGHDT and CDR2 YNNKEL (reference sequence). With 4 bases clipped from V and 1 base from J, the junction kept 4 bases outside the gene matches. The CDR3 coding sequence is TGTGCCAGCAGCCTCCTACAGGGGGGCACAGATACGCAGTATTTT. This codes for CASSLLQGGTDTQYF.

Points on this clonotype: The junction does not match germline at one end; this may be a read error. This chain uses TRBV3-1 with TRBJ2-7; D is tentatively TRBD1 or TRBD2 (6 bases each). The CDR3 is made up of 14 amino acids. Germline CDR1 LGHDT, CDR2 YNNKEL (reference sequence). CDR3 nucleotides: TGTGGCAGCAGCCCCTCACAGGGAGGTAACGAGCAGTACTTC. Amino acids: CGSSPSQGGNEQYF.

Of note for this clonotype: This CDR3 fails to terminate in the conserved phenylalanine or tryptophan, so it likely reflects a read error. The chain joins TRBV3-1 to TRBJ1-2; maybe TRBD1 (5 bases). Germline CDR1 is LGHDT and CDR2 is YNNKEL (reference sequence). V lost 4 bases and J lost 4, with 19 bases in between. This CDR3 contains 16 residues. For the CDR3, the DNA is TGTGCCAGCAGCCCCTCACAGTCGGGGGGTGCCTATGGCTACACCCTC. Protein product: CASSPSQSGGAYGYTL.

The rearrangement uses TRBV20-1 and TRBJ2-7, with 7 positions matching TRBD1. This CDR3 comprises 13 residues. Germline V gives CDR1 DFQATT, CDR2 SNEGSKA (reference sequence). V dropped 5 bases and J dropped 7; count of bases not matched to a gene: 11. Written as DNA, the CDR3 is TGCAGTGCTCGCCGGGACAGCCTTTGGGAGCAGTACTTC. This codes for CSARRDSLWEQYF.

A note on this clonotype: A much larger clone sits a single nucleotide away, making a read error possible. The rearrangement joins TRBV3-1 to TRBJ2-7, with D possibly TRBD1 on 6 matching bases. CDR1 and CDR2 (germline): LGHDT, YNNKEL (reference sequence). The CDR3 totals 14 residues. CDR3 region: CASGHDGTFYEQYF. In DNA form, the CDR3 reads TGTGCCAGCGGCCACGACGGGACATTCTACGAGCAGTACTTC.

The chain carries TRBV12-3 or TRBV12-4 and TRBJ2-3; 10 bases map to TRBD2. Losses at the gene ends were 8 bases for V and 4 bases for J; bases not matched to a gene: 6. The CDR3 contains 14 residues. CDR3 in amino acids: CASGILAGADTQYF. CDR3 in DNA: TGTGCCAGCGGAATCCTAGCGGGGGCAGATACGCAGTATTTT.

V and J are TRBV7-9 and TRBJ2-5; 10 bases align to TRBD1. Germline V gene sequence: CDR1 SEHNR, CDR2 FQNEAQ (reference sequence). The J segment lost 4 bases and the V segment lost 4 bases, leaving 6 bases of the junction unmatched. The CDR3 is 15 residues long. This CDR3 is CASSSGTGEGETQYF. The CDR3, as DNA: TGTGCCAGCAGCTCTGGGACAGGGGAGGGAGAGACCCAGTACTTC. Full variable domain (remainder filled in from reference TRBV7-9 and TRBJ2-5): DTGVSQNPRHKITKRGQNVTFRCDPISEHNRLYWYRQTLGQGPEFLTYFQNEAQLEKSRLLSDRFSAERPKGSFSTLEIQRTEQGDSAMYLCASSSGTGEGETQYFGPGTRLLVL.

V usage is TRBV14 and J usage is TRBJ2-7, with 7 positions matching TRBD1. The V gene end was trimmed by 5 bases and the J gene end by 6 bases; junction bases not matched to a gene: 7. Germline loops: CDR1 SGHDN, CDR2 FVKESK. The CDR3 spans 13 residues. The CDR3: CASSFQGVGEQYF. The CDR3 DNA reads as TGTGCCAGCAGCTTCCAGGGGGTCGGCGAGCAGTACTTC.

The chain has TRBV4-1 and TRBJ1-6; 8 bases match TRBD1. V gave up 0 bases and J gave up 9 bases; unmatched junction bases: 4. Per the germline V gene, CDR1 is MGHRA and CDR2 is YSYEKL. The CDR3 runs to 15 residues. DNA of the CDR3: TGCGCCAGCAGCCAAGAACCGGGACAGGTTTCACCCCTCCACTTT. Translated, it gives CASSQEPGQVSPLHF.

The chain combines TRBV30 with TRBJ2-5; TRBD1 agrees at 7 bases. Germline CDR1 and CDR2: GTSNPN and SVGIG (reference sequence). The CDR3 is 14 residues long. V trimming: 4 bases; J trimming: 5 bases; junction bases outside the gene matches: 10. The CDR3 DNA reads TGTGCCTGGATGCACCGAGGGGGCAAGGAGACCCAGTACTTC. Protein sequence: CAWMHRGGKETQYF.

There are many counts of this clonotype. The chain combines TRBV3-1 with TRBJ2-5; D unclear. The CDR3 covers 15 residues. Germline CDR1 is LGHDT and CDR2 is YNNKEL (reference sequence). V was clipped by 1 base and J by 2 bases, with 11 bases between them. The CDR3 is CASSQGPGRQETQYF. For the CDR3, the DNA is TGTGCCAGCAGCCAAGGCCCCGGCCGACAAGAGACCCAGTACTTC.

This clonotype was counted many times. CDR3 DNA: TGCAGCGTGGTAGCGGGAGCCAGCTCCTACAATGAGCAGTTCTTC. Amino acid sequence: CSVVAGASSYNEQFF. The genes are TRBV29-1 and TRBJ2-1, with 9 bases aligning to TRBD2. CDR1 SQVTM and CDR2 ANQGSEA come from the germline V gene. The junction had 6 bases not matched to a gene; V was cut back by 6 bases and J by 0 bases. The CDR3 has 15 amino acids.

In its sample, this clonotype was seen a few times. The chain employs TRBV4-1 and TRBJ2-7; TRBD1 matches 8 bases. Germline values: CDR1 MGHRA, CDR2 YSYEKL. The CDR3 has 13 amino acids. With V trimmed by 4 bases and J by 6 bases, 5 bases remained unmatched. This CDR3 reads CASSRTGFGEQYF. CDR3 nucleotide sequence: TGCGCCAGCAGCCGGACAGGGTTTGGCGAGCAGTACTTC.

This clonotype was observed at least ten times. This chain links TRBV9 with TRBJ2-5; D might be TRBD1 or TRBD2, each matching 6 bases. CDR1 and CDR2 (germline): SGDLS, YYNGEE. This CDR3 is built from 15 residues. V was pared by 4 bases and J by 2 bases, with 15 bases between. This CDR3 reads CASSLGGRWQETQYF. CDR3 DNA sequence: TGTGCCAGCAGCCTCGGGGGCAGATGGCAAGAGACCCAGTACTTC.

The table lists this clonotype with many counts. The CDR3 sequence is CASSFSASGLGEQFF. The CDR3 coding sequence is TGTGCCAGCAGTTTTTCGGCTAGCGGCCTCGGAGAGCAGTTCTTC. The chain is built from TRBV27 and TRBJ2-1; 7 bases align to TRBD2. The germline CDR1 and CDR2 sequences are MNHEY and SMNVEV (reference sequence). The V and J ends lost 3 bases and 10 bases, in that order; junction bases with no gene match: 12. The CDR3 has 15 amino acids.

This clonotype was counted between two and nine times. This chain connects TRBV19 to TRBJ2-1; a possible D gene is TRBD1 (6 bases). The CDR3 contains 13 residues. V lost 3 bases, J lost 8 bases, and 11 bases lay in between. Germline V gene data show CDR1 as LNHDA and CDR2 as SQIVND (reference sequence). The DNA for the CDR3 is TGTGCCAGTAGTATTCCAGGGGTCCATGAGCAGTTCTTC. This encodes CASSIPGVHEQFF.

This clonotype came up a few times. The chain combines TRBV7-8 with TRBJ1-4, with 7 nucleotides matching TRBD1. J was trimmed by 12 bases and V by 5 bases; bases with no gene match: 18. Per the germline V gene, CDR1 is SGHVS and CDR2 is FQNEAQ. The CDR3 sequence is 16 residues long. The CDR3 is CASSDPGHRGPRELFF. The CDR3 DNA reads as TGTGCCAGCAGCGACCCGGGACACAGGGGCCCCAGGGAACTGTTTTTT.